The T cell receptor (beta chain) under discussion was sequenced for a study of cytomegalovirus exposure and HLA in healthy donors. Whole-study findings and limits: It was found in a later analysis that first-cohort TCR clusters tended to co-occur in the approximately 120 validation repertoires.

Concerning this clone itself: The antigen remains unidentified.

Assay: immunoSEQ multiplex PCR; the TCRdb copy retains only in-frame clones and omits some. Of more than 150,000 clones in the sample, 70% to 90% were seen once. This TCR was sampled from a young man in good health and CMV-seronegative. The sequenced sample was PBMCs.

In nucleotides, the CDR3 is TGTGCCAGTAGTATATATCGCAATGAGCAGTTCTTC. Translating it yields CASSIYRNEQFF. V and J are TRBV19 and TRBJ2-1; D not resolved. The length of the CDR3 is 12 residues. The V gene's germline CDR1 is LNHDA and CDR2 SQIVND (reference sequence). V shed 2 bases and J shed 6 bases, with 5 bases lying between them.